This is a list of T cell receptor beta chains from one sample in a study of glioma-infiltrating T cells after dendritic cell vaccination. Using immunoSEQ multiplex PCR, the repertoire was profiled, and TCRdb retains in-frame clones only, with some absent. The sample lists tens of thousands of clones, 75% to 90% occurring once. The material sequenced was blood, taken before dendritic cell vaccination. The receptors stem from a human donor with glioblastoma. Each CDR3 is given with its conserved first and last residue. D genes are given only for firm matches. Clone size is stated in some rows and not others, as once, few, many or a class when expanded.

abundance	v_gene	d_gene	j_gene	CDR3nt	CDR3aa
once	TRBV19	-	TRBJ2-7	TGTGCCAGTCACCCTATAAGCGGACCATTCTACGAGCAGTACTTC	CASHPISGPFYEQYF
-	TRBV19	-	TRBJ2-2	TGTGCCAGTACAATGACTAACACCGGGGAGCTGTTTTTT	CASTMTNTGELFF
-	TRBV29-1	TRBD2	TRBJ2-5	TGCAGCGGGGGCGCGGGCGGGGGTCCCGAGACCCAGTACTTC	CSGGAGGGPETQYF
-	TRBV15	TRBD1	TRBJ2-1	TGTGCCACCAGCAGAGATCGGGACAGGGAGCAGTTCTTC	CATSRDRDREQFF
-	TRBV18	TRBD1	TRBJ2-7	TGTGCCAGCTCACCGACAGGGGTTGAGCAGTACTTC	CASSPTGVEQYF
-	TRBV28	-	TRBJ1-4	TGTGCCAGCAGTAGTTGGGTCGGGCCGGTGGGGGGTGAAAAACTGTTTTTT	CASSSWVGPVGGEKLFF
-	TRBV7-2	-	TRBJ1-1	TGTGCCAGCAGCCAGGTTGGTAAGGAAAACACTGAAGCTTTCTTT	CASSQVGKENTEAFF
-	TRBV6-1	-	TRBJ2-3	TGTGCCAGCTCCCTCGGGGTTACGCAGTATTTT	CASSLGVTQYF
-	TRBV7-6	-	TRBJ2-1	TGTGCCAGCAGCTTAGGGGGGCCCTCCTACAATGAGCAGTTCTTC	CASSLGGPSYNEQFF
-	TRBV18	-	TRBJ1-2	TGTGCCAGCTCACCAGGCAGTGGGCGCTATGGCTACACCTTC	CASSPGSGRYGYTF
-	TRBV2	TRBD2	TRBJ2-3	TGTGCCAGCCAGCGGGGCCGGACCCCTAGCACAGATACGCAGTATTTT	CASQRGRTPSTDTQYF
few	TRBV5-4	TRBD2	TRBJ2-5	TGTGCCAGCAGCGACAAGACTAGCGGGCAAGAGACCCAGTACTTC	CASSDKTSGQETQYF
once	TRBV15	-	TRBJ2-5	TGTGCCACCAGCAGGGCAAAGACCCAGTACTTC	CATSRAKTQYF
once	TRBV6-4	TRBD1	TRBJ2-7	TGTGCCAGCAGACTCCCCGGGACAGGGGCTACCTACGAGCAGTACTTC	CASRLPGTGATYEQYF
-	TRBV5-6	TRBD2	TRBJ2-5	TGTGCCAGCAGCTTGGCGGCTAGCGGGGTAGGTCAAGAGACCCAGTACTTC	CASSLAASGVGQETQYF
once	TRBV2	TRBD2	TRBJ2-2	TGTGCCAGCAGTCGGCTAGCGGGGGCCACCACCGGGGAGCTGTTTTTT	CASSRLAGATTGELFF
few	TRBV6-5	TRBD1	TRBJ1-4	TGTGCCAGCAGTTACTCGACAGGGATCAACCGAAAACTGTTTTTT	CASSYSTGINRKLFF
-	TRBV28	-	TRBJ2-7	TGTGCCAGCAGTTCCGGGACTGCATTCTCCTACGAGCAGTACTTC	CASSSGTAFSYEQYF
-	TRBV5-6	TRBD1	TRBJ2-7	TGTGCCAGCAGCTTGCTGGGGGGGACAGGGCTCTCCTACGAGCAGTACTTC	CASSLLGGTGLSYEQYF
-	TRBV30	TRBD1	TRBJ1-2	TGTGCCTGGAGTGTCGGACAGGGGGCATTTGGCTACACCTTC	CAWSVGQGAFGYTF
once	TRBV6-5	TRBD1	TRBJ2-7	TGTGCCAGCAGTTACTCACGGGACAGCTCCTACGAGCAGTACTTC	CASSYSRDSSYEQYF
-	TRBV25-1	-	TRBJ2-5	TGTGCCAGCCTAGCCCGGTACCAAGAGACCCAGTACTTC	CASLARYQETQYF
once	TRBV19	-	TRBJ1-1	TGTGCCAGTAGTATAGGGGTTTCCGGGAGGGGAGACACTGAAGCTTTCTTT	CASSIGVSGRGDTEAFF
-	TRBV5-1	TRBD2	TRBJ2-3	TGCGCCAGCAGCACCAATCTAGCGGGGGCCTTCACAGATACGCAGTATTTT	CASSTNLAGAFTDTQYF
-	TRBV6-5	-	TRBJ2-6	TGTGCCAGCAGTTACTCACTTGGGGCCAACGTCCTGACTTTC	CASSYSLGANVLTF
-	TRBV7-9	TRBD2	TRBJ2-3	TGTGCCAGCAGCACGGGGACTACCCGGTTCGCAGATACGCAGTATTTT	CASSTGTTRFADTQYF
few	TRBV27	TRBD1	TRBJ2-1	TGTGCCACCCGAATTGGGACAGGGAAGAACAATGAGCAGTTCTTC	CATRIGTGKNNEQFF